This T cell receptor beta chain was observed in a study of shared clonotypes between healthy human individuals. Findings and caveats of the study: The study generally estimated greater richness for naive than memory subsets.

The germline V gene encodes CDR1 MGHRA and CDR2 YSYEKL. The length of the CDR3 is 15 residues. V was clipped by 3 bases and J by 4 bases, with 15 bases between them. As to this clone: Its specificity is not known.

It was into CD45RA+ naive and CD45RA-negative memory subsets that the CD4+ cells were split. The assay was immunoSEQ multiplex PCR, and TCRdb's table has in-frame clones only and misses some. This table holds roughly 2,300,000 clones, under 95% found once. The sample taken for sequencing was naive CD4+ T cells from PBMCs. Noted subset: CD45RA+ positively selected. The sequence was obtained from a man younger than 35 in good health. Some clones in this sample may be carry-over from other donors' samples. This sequence joins TRBV4-1 and TRBJ2-5, with D possibly matching TRBD2 (5 bases). The CDR3 protein is CASSQGQRFRETQYF. The CDR3 region has the DNA TGCGCCAGCAGCCAGGGTCAGCGGTTCAGAGAGACCCAGTACTTC.